These 5 T cell receptor beta chains originate from one sample sequenced in a study of human T cells and chemical hapten exposure. As for time point: patch test 1, 2 weeks after DPC sensitization. Treatment noted: therapeutic diphenylcyclopropenone sensitization with weekly scalp DPC. TCRdb ran MiXCR on the RACE reads and lists one entry per CDR3 protein. The data contain under 200,000 distinct CDR3 sequences, around 15% of them seen just once; the ten biggest clones take up 1.7%. This specimen was whole blood, taken in connection with sensitization to the hapten diphenylcyclopropenone (DPC). The receptors stem from a woman in her 30s with alopecia areata. Some clones in this sample may be carry-over from other donors' samples.

This chain links TRBV2 with TRBJ2-2, with D unclear. The V end lost 4 bases, the J end lost 5 bases, and 11 bases lay between the germline ends. Germline CDR1 reads SNHLY; CDR2 reads FYNNEI. The CDR3 contains 14 residues. The CDR3 coding sequence is TGTGCCAGCAGTGCGACCGGGCGAACCGGGGAGCTGTTTTTT. Its translation: CASSATGRTGELFF.

V and J are TRBV27 and TRBJ2-7, with D perhaps matching TRBD2 (5 bases). CDR1 is MNHEY, CDR2 SMNVEV, per germline (reference sequence). The CDR3 loop spans 13 amino acids. Trimming left V 4 bases short and J 6 bases short, with 13 bases between. The CDR3 reads CASSWSPRVEQYF. Here the CDR3 DNA reads TGTGCCAGCAGTTGGTCCCCGAGGGTCGAGCAGTACTTC.

Only a few counts were recorded for this clonotype. This chain connects TRBV12-3 or TRBV12-4 to TRBJ2-5; the D call may be TRBD1 or TRBD2 (5 bases each). The CDR3 spans 15 residues. Trimming removed 7 bases from V and 4 bases from J, with 19 bases in between. In DNA, the CDR3 is TGTGCCAGCATAGTAAATACCGGGACCGGAGAGACCCAGTACTTC. It yields the protein CASIVNTGTGETQYF.

This clonotype occurred many times. This chain links TRBV30 with TRBJ1-2; no definite D call. The length of the CDR3 is 12 residues. From germline, CDR1 is GTSNPN and CDR2 SVGIG (reference sequence). Trimming stripped 4 bases from V and 2 bases from J, with 8 bases between. Written as DNA, the CDR3 is TGTGCCTGGACCCTAGGGAACTATGGCTACACCTTC. This sequence encodes CAWTLGNYGYTF.

The table lists this clonotype with a few counts. The chain uses TRBV20-1 and TRBJ2-3; possible D gene TRBD2, 6 bases. The CDR3 totals 14 residues. V was shortened by 5 bases and J by 1 base, with 13 bases between the two germline ends. Germline V gene lookup returns CDR1 DFQATT and CDR2 SNEGSKA (reference sequence). The CDR3, as DNA: TGCAGTGCTGGATCTAGCGCTCGCACAGATACGCAGTATTTT. It yields the protein CSAGSSARTDTQYF.